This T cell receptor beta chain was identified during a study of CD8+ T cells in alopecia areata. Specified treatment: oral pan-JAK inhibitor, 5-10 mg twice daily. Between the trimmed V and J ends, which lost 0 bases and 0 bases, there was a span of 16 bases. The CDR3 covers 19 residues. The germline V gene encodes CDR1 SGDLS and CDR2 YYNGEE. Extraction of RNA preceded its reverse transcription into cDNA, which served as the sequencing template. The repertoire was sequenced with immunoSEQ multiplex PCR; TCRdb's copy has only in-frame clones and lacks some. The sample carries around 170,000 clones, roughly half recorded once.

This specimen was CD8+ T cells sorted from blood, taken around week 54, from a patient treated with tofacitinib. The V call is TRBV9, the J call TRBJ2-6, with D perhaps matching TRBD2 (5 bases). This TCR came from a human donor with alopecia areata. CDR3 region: CASSVGGWGFLSGANVLTF. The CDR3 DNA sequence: TGTGCCAGCAGCGTAGGCGGGTGGGGTTTTCTCTCTGGGGCCAACGTCCTGACTTTC.